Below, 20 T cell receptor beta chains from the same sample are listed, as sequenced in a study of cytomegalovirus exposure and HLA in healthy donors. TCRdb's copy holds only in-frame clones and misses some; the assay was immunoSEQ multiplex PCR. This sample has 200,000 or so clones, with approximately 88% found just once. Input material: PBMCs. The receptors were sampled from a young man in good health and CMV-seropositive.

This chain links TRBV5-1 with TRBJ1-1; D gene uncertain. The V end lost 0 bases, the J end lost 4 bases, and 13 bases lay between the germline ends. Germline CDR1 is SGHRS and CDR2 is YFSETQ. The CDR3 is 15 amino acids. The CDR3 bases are TGCGCCAGCAGCTTGGATGGCAGCAGGTCCACTGAAGCTTTCTTT. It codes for CASSLDGSRSTEAFF.

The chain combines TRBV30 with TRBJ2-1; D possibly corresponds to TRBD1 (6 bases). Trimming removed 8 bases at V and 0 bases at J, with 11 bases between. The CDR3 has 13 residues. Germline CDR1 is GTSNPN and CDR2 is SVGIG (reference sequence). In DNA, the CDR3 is TGTGCCGGCGCAGGGGTCTCCTACAATGAGCAGTTCTTC. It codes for CAGAGVSYNEQFF.

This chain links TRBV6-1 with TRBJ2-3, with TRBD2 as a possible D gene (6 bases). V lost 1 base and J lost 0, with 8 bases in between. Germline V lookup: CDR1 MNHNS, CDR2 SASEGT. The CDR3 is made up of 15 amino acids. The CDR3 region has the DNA TGTGCCAGCAGTGAAGGCGGGATGAGCACAGATACGCAGTATTTT. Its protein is CASSEGGMSTDTQYF.

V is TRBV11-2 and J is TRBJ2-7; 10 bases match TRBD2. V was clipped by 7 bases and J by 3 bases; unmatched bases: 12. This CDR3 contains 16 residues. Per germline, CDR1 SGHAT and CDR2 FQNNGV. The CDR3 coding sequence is TGTGCCAGCATCGGGGAGGGGGTAGCGGGAGGCTACGAGCAGTACTTC. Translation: CASIGEGVAGGYEQYF. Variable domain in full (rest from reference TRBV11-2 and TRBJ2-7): EAGVAQSPRYKIIEKRQSVAFWCNPISGHATLYWYQQILGQGPKLLIQFQNNGVVDDSQLPKDRFSAERLKGVDSTLKIQPAKLEDSAVYLCASIGEGVAGGYEQYFGPGTRLTVT.

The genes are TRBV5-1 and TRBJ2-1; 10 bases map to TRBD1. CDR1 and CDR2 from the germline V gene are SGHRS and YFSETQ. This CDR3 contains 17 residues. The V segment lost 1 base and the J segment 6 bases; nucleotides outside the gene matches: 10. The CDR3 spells CASSLRTPGQGSNEQFF. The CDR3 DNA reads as TGCGCCAGCAGCTTGAGGACTCCGGGACAGGGGAGCAATGAGCAGTTCTTC.

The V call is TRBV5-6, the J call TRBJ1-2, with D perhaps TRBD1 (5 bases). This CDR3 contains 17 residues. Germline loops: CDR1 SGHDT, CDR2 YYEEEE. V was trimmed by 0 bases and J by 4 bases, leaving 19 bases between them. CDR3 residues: CASSLAGRGGDGYGYTF. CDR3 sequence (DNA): TGTGCCAGCAGCTTGGCGGGCCGGGGAGGGGACGGCTATGGCTACACCTTC.

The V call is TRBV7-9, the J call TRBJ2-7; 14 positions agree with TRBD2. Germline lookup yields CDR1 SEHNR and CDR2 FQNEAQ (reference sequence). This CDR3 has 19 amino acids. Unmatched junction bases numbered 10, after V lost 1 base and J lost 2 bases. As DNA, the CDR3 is TGTGCCAGCAGCTTAGGGGCTTCCGGGACTAGCGGGAGTACCTACGAGCAGTACTTC. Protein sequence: CASSLGASGTSGSTYEQYF.

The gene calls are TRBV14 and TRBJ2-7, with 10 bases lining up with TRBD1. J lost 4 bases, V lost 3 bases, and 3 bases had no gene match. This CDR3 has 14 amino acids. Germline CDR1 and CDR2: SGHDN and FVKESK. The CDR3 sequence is CASSHDRGRYEQYF. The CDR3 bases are TGTGCCAGCAGCCACGACAGGGGGCGGTACGAGCAGTACTTC.

The DNA of the CDR3 is TGTGCCAGCAGCGACAGGGGGCCCTACAATGAGCAGTTCTTC. Translating it yields CASSDRGPYNEQFF. The J gene is TRBJ2-1, the V gene TRBV27, with 10 bases that match TRBD1. The CDR3 contains 14 residues. Germline CDR1 is MNHEY and CDR2 is SMNVEV (reference sequence). V trimming: 6 bases; J trimming: 2 bases; junction bases outside the gene matches: 1.

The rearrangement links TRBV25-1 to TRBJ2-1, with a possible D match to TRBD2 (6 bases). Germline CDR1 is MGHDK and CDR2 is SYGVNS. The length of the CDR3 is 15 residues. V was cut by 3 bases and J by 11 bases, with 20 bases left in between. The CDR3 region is CASSDTLEGSPKQFF. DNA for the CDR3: TGTGCCAGCAGTGACACCCTGGAGGGTTCTCCAAAGCAGTTCTTC.

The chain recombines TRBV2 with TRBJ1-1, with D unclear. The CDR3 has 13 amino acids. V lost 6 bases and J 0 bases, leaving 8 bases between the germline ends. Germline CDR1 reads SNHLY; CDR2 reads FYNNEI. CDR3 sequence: CASRGRLNTEAFF. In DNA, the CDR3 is TGTGCCAGCAGAGGCAGGTTGAACACTGAAGCTTTCTTT.

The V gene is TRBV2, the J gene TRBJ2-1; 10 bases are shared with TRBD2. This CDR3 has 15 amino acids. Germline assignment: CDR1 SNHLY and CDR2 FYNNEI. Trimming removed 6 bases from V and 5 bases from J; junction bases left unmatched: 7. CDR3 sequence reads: CASRPTSGTDNEQFF. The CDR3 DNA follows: TGTGCCAGCAGGCCTACTAGCGGGACCGACAATGAGCAGTTCTTC.

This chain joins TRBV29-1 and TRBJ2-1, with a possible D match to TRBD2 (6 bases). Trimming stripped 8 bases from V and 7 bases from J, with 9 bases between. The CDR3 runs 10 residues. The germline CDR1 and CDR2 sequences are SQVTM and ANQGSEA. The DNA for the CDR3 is TGCAGCTGCGCGGGGAATGAGCAGTTCTTC. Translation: CSCAGNEQFF.

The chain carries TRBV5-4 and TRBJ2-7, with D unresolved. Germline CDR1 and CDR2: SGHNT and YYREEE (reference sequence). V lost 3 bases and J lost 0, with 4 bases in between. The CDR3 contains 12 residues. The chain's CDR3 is CASSSLSYEQYF. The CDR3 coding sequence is TGTGCCAGCAGCTCTCTCTCCTACGAGCAGTACTTC.

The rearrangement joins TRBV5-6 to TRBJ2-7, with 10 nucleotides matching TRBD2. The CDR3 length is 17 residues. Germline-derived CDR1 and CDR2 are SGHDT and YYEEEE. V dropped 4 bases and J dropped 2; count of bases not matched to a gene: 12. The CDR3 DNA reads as TGTGCCAGCAGCCGTGGACCGGGACTAGCGCGCCCCTACGAGCAGTACTTC. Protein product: CASSRGPGLARPYEQYF.

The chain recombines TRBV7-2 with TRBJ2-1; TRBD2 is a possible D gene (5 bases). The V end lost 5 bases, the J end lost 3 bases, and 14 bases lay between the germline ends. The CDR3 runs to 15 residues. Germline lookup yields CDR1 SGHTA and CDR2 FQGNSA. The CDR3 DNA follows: TGTGCCAGCAGCGTCCGGAACGGGGACTACAATGAGCAGTTCTTC. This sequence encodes CASSVRNGDYNEQFF. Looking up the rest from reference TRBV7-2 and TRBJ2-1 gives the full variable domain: GAGVSQSPSNKVTEKGKDVELRCDPISGHTALYWYRQSLGQGLEFLIYFQGNSAPDKSGLPSDRFSAERTGGSVSTLTIQRTQQEDSAVYLCASSVRNGDYNEQFFGPGTRLTVL.

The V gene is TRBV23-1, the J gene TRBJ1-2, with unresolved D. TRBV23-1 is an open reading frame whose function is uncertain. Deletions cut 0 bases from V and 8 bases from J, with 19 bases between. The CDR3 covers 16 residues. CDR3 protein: CASSQSSLPGEEGYTF. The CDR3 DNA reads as TGCGCCAGCAGTCAATCCTCCCTTCCGGGAGAGGAAGGCTACACCTTC.

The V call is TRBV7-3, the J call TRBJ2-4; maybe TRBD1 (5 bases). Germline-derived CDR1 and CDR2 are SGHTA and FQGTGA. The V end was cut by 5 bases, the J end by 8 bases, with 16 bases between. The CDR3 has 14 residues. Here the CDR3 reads CASSQGAAQDIQYF. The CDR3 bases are TGTGCCAGCAGCCAAGGGGCTGCCCAGGACATTCAGTACTTC.

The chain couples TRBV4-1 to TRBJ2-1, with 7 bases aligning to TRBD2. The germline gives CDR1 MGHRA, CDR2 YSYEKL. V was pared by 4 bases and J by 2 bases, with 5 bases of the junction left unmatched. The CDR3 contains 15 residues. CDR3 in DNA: TGCGCCAGCAGCCTACTAGCGATCGCCTACAATGAGCAGTTCTTC. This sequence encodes CASSLLAIAYNEQFF.

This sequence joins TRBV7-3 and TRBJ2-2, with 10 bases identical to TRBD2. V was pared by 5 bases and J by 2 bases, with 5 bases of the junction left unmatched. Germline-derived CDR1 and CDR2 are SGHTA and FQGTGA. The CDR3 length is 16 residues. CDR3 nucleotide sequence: TGTGCCAGCAGCCCTATAGCGGGAGGCAACACCGGGGAGCTGTTTTTT. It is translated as CASSPIAGGNTGELFF.